This T cell receptor beta chain was sequenced during a study of blood T cell repertoires in COVID-19. The wider study: From the United States, Italy and Spain came samples of acute and convalescent COVID-19.

CDR1 is MNHEY, CDR2 SVGEGT, per germline. V lost 6 bases, J lost 9 bases, and 7 bases stayed unmatched. The CDR3 runs to 13 residues. Per the original data handling: Amplification from reference gene primers served as the basis for estimated nucleated cell counts. Data came from immunoSEQ multiplex PCR; TCRdb stores just in-frame clones and leaves some out. The D gene and trimming were derived from the DNA, and the V and J assignments and clone size from that table. This sample has under 450,000 clones, with 65% to 90% found just once. This sequence was found in a woman aged 60-70 years with COVID-19, enrolled during active disease. Sequenced: peripheral blood. This chain joins TRBV6-2 or TRBV6-3 and TRBJ2-2; TRBD1 agrees at 7 bases. This CDR3 is CASSLTGVWELFF. DNA for the CDR3: TGTGCCAGCAGCTTAACAGGGGTCTGGGAGCTGTTTTTT.